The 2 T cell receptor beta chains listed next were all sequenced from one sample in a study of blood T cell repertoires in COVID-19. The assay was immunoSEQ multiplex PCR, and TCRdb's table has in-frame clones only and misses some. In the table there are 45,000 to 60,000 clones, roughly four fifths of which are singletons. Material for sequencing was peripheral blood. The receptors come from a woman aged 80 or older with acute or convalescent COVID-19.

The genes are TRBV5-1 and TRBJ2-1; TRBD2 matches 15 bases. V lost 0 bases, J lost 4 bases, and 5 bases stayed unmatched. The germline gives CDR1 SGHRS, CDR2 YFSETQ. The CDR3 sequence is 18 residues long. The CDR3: CASSLGGLAGGGYNEQFF. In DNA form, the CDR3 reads TGCGCCAGCAGCTTGGGGGGACTAGCGGGAGGAGGTTACAATGAGCAGTTCTTC.

CDR3: CATSLPGRETQYF. The CDR3 DNA reads as TGTGCCACCAGCCTCCCGGGGAGAGAGACCCAGTACTTC. The J gene is TRBJ2-5, the V gene TRBV15; TRBD2 might be the D (5 bases). CDR1 and CDR2 from the germline V gene are LNHNV and YYDKDF (reference sequence). This CDR3 spans 13 amino acids. Trimming removed 5 bases at V and 4 bases at J, with 11 bases between.